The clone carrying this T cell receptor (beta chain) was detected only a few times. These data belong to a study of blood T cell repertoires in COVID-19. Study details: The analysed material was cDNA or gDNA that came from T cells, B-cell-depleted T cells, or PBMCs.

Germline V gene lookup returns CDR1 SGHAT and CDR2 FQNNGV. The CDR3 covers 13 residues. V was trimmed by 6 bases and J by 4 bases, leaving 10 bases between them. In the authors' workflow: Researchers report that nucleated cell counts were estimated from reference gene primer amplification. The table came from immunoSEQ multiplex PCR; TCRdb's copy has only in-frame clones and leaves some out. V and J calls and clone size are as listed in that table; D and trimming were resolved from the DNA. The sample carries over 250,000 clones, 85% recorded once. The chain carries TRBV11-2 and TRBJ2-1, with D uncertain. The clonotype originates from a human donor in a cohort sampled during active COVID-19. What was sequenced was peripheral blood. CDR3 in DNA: TGTGCCAGCAGTGAGCAGGAATACAATGAGCAGTTCTTC. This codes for CASSEQEYNEQFF.